The text below deals with one TCR beta chain. Time point described: newly diagnosed GD, antithyroid drugs for less than 3 months. The TCR library was made from RNA extracted from PBMCs. HTBI primers from iRepertoire and Arm-PCR of CDR3 regions yielded the TCR beta libraries. One entry per CDR3 protein, called by TCRdb with MiXCR from the multiplex PCR reads. The profile shows hundreds of thousands of distinct CDR3 sequences, around 17% of them singletons. The length of the CDR3 is 15 residues. Trimming took 5 bases from V and 10 from J; bases not matched to a gene: 13. CDR1 SGHTA and CDR2 FQGNSA come from the germline V gene. The data stem from a study of regulatory T cells in long-lasting Graves disease. The data also belong to a second study, concerning T cells in Graves' hyperthyroidism and ophthalmopathy.

This TCR was sampled from a middle-aged man with Graves disease. The starting material was peripheral blood mononuclear cells (PBMCs), obtained at new diagnosis, from a patient treated with antithyroid drugs. The V gene is TRBV7-2, the J gene TRBJ2-1, with TRBD2 identical over 8 bases. The CDR3 reads CASSQRVGGAGEQFF. CDR3 nucleotide sequence: TGTGCCAGCAGCCAGAGGGTCGGGGGGGCTGGGGAGCAGTTCTTC.